The clone carrying this TCR beta chain turned up a few times. The data derive from a study of blood T cell repertoires in COVID-19. Deletions cut 0 bases from V and 1 base from J, with 13 bases between. The CDR3 extends over 16 amino acids. The germline gives CDR1 GTSNPN, CDR2 SVGIG (reference sequence). This table comes from immunoSEQ multiplex PCR, and its TCRdb copy is limited to in-frame clones, with some not included. This sample carries 290,000 or so clones, about nine tenths of them seen once, and the ten largest clones take over 2%. V usage is TRBV30 and J usage is TRBJ2-1; D ambiguous. The sample comprised PBMCs or T cells enriched from blood (not recorded which). The receptor comes from a woman between 18 and 29 years old who had recovered from COVID-19. CDR3 nucleotide sequence: TGTGCCTGGAGTGTACTCTCGGTGCGGTCCTACAATGAGCAGTTCTTC. Translated: CAWSVLSVRSYNEQFF.